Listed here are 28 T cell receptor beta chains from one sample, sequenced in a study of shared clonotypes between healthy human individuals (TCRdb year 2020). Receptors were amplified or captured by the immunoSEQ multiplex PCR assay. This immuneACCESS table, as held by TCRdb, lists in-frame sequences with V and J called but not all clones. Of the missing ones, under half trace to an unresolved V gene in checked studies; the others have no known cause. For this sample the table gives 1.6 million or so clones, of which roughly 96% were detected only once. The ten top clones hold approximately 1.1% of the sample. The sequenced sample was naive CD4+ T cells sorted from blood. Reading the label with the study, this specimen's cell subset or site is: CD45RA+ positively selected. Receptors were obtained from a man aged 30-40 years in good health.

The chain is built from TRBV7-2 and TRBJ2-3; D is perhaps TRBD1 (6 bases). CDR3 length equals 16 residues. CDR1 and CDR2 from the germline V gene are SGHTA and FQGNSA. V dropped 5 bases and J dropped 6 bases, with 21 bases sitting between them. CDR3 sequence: CASSPIGGLLADTQYF. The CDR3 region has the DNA TGTGCCAGCAGCCCAATAGGGGGTCTCCTGGCCGATACGCAGTATTTT.

In DNA, the CDR3 is TGTGCCAGCAGCCCTCCCCTTCCAGCCGGGACTAGCGGTTACGAGCAGTACTTC. Protein sequence: CASSPPLPAGTSGYEQYF. The rearrangement joins TRBV9 to TRBJ2-7; 11 nucleotides agree with TRBD2. Unmatched junction bases numbered 16, after V lost 4 bases and J lost 4 bases. Germline lookup yields CDR1 SGDLS and CDR2 YYNGEE. The CDR3 has 18 residues.

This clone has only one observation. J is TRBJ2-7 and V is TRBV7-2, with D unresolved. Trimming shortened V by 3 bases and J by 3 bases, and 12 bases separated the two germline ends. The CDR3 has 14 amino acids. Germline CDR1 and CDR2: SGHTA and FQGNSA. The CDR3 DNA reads TGTGCCAGCAGCTTTGGCTGGTCTTACTACGAGCAGTACTTC. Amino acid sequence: CASSFGWSYYEQYF.

CDR3 sequence (DNA): TGTGCCAGCAGGAGTCGGCGGGAGGGTTATACGCAGTATTTT. This codes for CASRSRREGYTQYF. This chain joins TRBV28 and TRBJ2-3; 9 bases are shared with TRBD2. Germline assignment: CDR1 MDHEN and CDR2 SYDVKM. This CDR3 is 14 amino acids long. J lost 7 bases, V lost 6 bases, and 8 bases had no gene match.

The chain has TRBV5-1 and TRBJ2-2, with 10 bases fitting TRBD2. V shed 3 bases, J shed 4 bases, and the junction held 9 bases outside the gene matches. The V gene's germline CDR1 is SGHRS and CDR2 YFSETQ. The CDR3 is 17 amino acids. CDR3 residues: CASSSLTSGISTGELFF. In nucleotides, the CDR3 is TGCGCCAGCAGCTCATTAACTAGCGGGATAAGCACCGGGGAGCTGTTTTTT.

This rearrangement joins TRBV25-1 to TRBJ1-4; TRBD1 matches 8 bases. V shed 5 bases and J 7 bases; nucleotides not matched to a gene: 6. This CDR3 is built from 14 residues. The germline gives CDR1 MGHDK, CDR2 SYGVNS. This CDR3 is CASSRQGFVEKLFF. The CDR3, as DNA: TGTGCCAGCAGTAGACAGGGGTTTGTTGAAAAACTGTTTTTT.

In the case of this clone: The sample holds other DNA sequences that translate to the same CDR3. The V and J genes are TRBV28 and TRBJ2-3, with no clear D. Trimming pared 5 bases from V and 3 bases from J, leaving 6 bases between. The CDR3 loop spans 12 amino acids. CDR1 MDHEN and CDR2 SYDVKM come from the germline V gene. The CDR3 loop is CASSPTTDTQYF. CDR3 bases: TGTGCCAGCAGTCCAACTACAGATACGCAGTATTTT.

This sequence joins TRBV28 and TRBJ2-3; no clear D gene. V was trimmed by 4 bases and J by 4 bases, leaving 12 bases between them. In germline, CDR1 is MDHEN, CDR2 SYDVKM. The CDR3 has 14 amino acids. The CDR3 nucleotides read TGTGCCAGCAGTTCTCACAATGCAGCAGATACGCAGTATTTT. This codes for CASSSHNAADTQYF.

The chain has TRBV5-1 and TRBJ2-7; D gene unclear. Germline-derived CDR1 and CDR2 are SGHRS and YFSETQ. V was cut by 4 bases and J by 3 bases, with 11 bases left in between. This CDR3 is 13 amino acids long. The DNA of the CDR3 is TGCGCCAGCAGCGCCGGGTATGTCTACGAGCAGTACTTC. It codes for CASSAGYVYEQYF.

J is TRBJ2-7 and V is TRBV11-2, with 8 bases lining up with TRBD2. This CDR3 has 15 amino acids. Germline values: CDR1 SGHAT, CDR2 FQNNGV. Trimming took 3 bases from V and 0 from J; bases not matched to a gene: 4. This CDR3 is CASSFSGSPSYEQYF. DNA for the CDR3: TGTGCCAGCAGCTTCAGCGGGAGTCCCTCCTACGAGCAGTACTTC. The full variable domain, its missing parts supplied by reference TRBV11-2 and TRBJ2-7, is EAGVAQSPRYKIIEKRQSVAFWCNPISGHATLYWYQQILGQGPKLLIQFQNNGVVDDSQLPKDRFSAERLKGVDSTLKIQPAKLEDSAVYLCASSFSGSPSYEQYFGPGTRLTVT.

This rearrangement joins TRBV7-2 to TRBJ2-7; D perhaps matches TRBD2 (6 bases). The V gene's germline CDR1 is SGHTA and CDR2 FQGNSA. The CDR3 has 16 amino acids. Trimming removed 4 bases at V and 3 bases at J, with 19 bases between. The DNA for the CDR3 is TGTGCCAGCAGCTCGCCCACCCGGGAGTTCTTCTACGAGCAGTACTTC. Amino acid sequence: CASSSPTREFFYEQYF.

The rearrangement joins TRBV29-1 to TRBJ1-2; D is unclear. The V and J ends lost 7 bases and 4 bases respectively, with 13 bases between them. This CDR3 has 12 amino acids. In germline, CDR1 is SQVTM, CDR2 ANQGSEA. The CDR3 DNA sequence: TGCAGCGCGCGAGAGCCCTCCTATGGCTACACCTTC. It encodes CSAREPSYGYTF.

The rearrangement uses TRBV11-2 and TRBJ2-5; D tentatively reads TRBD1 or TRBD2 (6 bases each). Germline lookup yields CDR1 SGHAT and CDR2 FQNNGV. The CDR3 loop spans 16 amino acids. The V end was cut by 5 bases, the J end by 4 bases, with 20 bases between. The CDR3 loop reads CASSPLSGRGVETQYF. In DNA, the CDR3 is TGTGCCAGCAGCCCCCTTAGCGGCAGGGGCGTAGAGACCCAGTACTTC.

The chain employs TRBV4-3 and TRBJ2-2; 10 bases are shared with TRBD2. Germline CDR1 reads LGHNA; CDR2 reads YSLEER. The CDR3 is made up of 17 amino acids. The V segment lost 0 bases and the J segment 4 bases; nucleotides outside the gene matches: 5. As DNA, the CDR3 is TGCGCCAGCAGCCAAGATCCGCTAGCGGGAGTCACCGGGGAGCTGTTTTTT. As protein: CASSQDPLAGVTGELFF.

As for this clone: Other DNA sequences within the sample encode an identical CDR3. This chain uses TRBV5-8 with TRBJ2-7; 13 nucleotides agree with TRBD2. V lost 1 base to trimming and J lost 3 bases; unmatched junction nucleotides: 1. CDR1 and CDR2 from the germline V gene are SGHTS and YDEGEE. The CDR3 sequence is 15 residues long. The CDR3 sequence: CASSLRLAGGYEQYF. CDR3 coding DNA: TGTGCCAGCAGCTTGAGACTAGCGGGAGGCTACGAGCAGTACTTC. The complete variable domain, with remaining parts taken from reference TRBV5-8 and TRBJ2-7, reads EAGVTQSPTHLIKTRGQQATLRCSPISGHTSVYWYQQALGLGLQFLLWYDEGEERNRGNFPPRFSGRQFPNYSSELNVNALELEDSALYLCASSLRLAGGYEQYFGPGTRLTVT.

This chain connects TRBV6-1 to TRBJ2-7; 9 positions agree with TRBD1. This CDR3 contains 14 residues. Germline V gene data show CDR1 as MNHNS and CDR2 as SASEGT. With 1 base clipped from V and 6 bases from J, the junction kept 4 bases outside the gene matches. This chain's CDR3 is CASSEGDRGSEQYF. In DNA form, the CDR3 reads TGTGCCAGCAGTGAAGGAGACAGGGGGTCCGAGCAGTACTTC.

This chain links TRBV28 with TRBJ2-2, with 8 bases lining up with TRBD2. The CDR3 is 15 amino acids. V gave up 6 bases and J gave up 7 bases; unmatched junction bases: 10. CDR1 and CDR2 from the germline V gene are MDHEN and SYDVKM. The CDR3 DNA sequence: TGTGCCAGCAGGGAAGACCAGCGGGAGCACGGGGAGCTGTTTTTT. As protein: CASREDQREHGELFF. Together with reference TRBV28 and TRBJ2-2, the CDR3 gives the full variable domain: DVKVTQSSRYLVKRTGEKVFLECVQDMDHENMFWYRQDPGLGLRLIYFSYDVKMKEKGDIPEGYSVSREKKERFSLILESASTNQTSMYLCASREDQREHGELFFGEGSRLTVL.

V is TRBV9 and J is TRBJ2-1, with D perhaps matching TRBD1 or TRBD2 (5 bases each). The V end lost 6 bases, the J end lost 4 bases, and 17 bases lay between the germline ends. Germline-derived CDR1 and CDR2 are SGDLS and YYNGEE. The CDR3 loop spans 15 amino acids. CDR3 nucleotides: TGTGCCAGCACTTTGGGGGTAGCGAGTTACAATGAGCAGTTCTTC. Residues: CASTLGVASYNEQFF.

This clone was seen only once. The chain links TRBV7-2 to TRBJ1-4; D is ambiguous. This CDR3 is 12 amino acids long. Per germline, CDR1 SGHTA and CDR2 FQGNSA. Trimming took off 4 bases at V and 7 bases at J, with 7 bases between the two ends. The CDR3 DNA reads TGTGCCAGCAGCTCCAGACCTGAAAAACTGTTTTTT. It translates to CASSSRPEKLFF.

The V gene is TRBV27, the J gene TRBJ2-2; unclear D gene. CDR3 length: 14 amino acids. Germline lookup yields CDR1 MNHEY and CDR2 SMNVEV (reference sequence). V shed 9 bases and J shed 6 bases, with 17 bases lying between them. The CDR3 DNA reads TGTGCCAGTAAGACCTTAGCATCCGCCGGGGAGCTGTTTTTT. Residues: CASKTLASAGELFF.

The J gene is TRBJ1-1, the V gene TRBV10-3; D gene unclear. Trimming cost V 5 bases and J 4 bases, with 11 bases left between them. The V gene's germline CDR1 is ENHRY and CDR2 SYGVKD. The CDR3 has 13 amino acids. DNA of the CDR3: TGTGCCATCAGTACAGAAGTGGGCACTGAAGCTTTCTTT. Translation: CAISTEVGTEAFF.

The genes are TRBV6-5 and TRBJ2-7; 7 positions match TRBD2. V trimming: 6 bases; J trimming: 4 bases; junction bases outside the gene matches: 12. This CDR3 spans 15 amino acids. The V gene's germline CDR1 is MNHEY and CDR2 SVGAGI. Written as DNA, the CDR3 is TGTGCCAGCAGCTATAGGACTAGTCTTTATTACGAGCAGTACTTC. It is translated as CASSYRTSLYYEQYF.

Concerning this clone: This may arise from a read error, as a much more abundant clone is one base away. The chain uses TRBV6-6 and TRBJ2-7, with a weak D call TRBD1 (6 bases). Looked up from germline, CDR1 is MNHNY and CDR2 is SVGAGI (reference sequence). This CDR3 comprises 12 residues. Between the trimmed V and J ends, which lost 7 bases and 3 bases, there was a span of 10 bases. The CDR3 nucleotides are TGTGCCAGCACGGACAGAAACTACGAGCAGTACTTC. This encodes CASTDRNYEQYF.

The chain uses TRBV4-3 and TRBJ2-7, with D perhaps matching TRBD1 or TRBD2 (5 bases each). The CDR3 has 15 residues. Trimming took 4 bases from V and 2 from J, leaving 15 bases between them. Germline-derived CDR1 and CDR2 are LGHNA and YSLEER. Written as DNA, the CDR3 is TGCGCCAGCAGCCGGCGCCGGGACGCCGCCTACGAGCAGTACTTC. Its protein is CASSRRRDAAYEQYF.

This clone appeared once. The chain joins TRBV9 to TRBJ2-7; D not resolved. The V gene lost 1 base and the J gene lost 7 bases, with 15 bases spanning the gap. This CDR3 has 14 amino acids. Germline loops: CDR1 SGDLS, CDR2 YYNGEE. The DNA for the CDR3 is TGTGCCAGCAGCGTAAACATGGCCCCTGGGGAGCAGTACTTC. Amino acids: CASSVNMAPGEQYF.

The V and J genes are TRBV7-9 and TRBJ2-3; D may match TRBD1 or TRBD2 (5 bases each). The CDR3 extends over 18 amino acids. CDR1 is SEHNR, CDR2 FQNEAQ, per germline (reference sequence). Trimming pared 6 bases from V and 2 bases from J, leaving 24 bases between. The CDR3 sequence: CASSSFGGLGGVTDTQYF. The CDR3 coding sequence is TGTGCCAGCAGTTCTTTTGGGGGTTTAGGCGGCGTCACAGATACGCAGTATTTT. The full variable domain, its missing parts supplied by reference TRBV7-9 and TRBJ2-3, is DTGVSQNPRHKITKRGQNVTFRCDPISEHNRLYWYRQTLGQGPEFLTYFQNEAQLEKSRLLSDRFSAERPKGSFSTLEIQRTEQGDSAMYLCASSSFGGLGGVTDTQYFGPGTRLTVL.

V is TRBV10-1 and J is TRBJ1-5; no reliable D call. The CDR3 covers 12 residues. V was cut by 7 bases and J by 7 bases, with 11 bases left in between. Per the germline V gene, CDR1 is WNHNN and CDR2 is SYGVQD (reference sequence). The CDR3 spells CASTNKRQPQHF. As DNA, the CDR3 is TGCGCCAGCACTAACAAGAGGCAGCCCCAGCATTTT.

CDR3 amino acids: CASSQTATTDTQYF. CDR3 bases: TGCGCCAGCAGCCAGACTGCTACCACAGATACGCAGTATTTT. The chain joins TRBV4-1 to TRBJ2-3; D gene uncertain. Trimming removed 3 bases from V and 2 bases from J, with 9 bases in between. The germline CDR1 and CDR2 sequences are MGHRA and YSYEKL. The CDR3 extends over 14 amino acids.